Sequencing of this T cell receptor beta chain was carried out in a study of CD8 T cells in ankylosing spondylitis (dated by TCRdb to the late 2010s). Concerning the study at large: The study set out to find disease-linked TCR variants by profiling T cell receptor beta repertoires in ankylosing spondylitis patients and healthy donors. Samples of peripheral blood were taken, and for ankylosing spondylitis patients, synovial fluid was collected as well. The whole study cohort included over 85 healthy donors and about two dozen ankylosing spondylitis patients. Broader findings and caveats from the paper: A TCR beta motif of eight highly homologous amino acid variants appeared characteristic of blood from ankylosing spondylitis patients. The disease-linked clones had a CD8+ phenotype and were found at relatively low frequencies in peripheral blood. The disease-linked clones were reported to be significantly enriched in matched synovial fluid samples from ankylosing spondylitis patients. Some TCR beta motif variants had previously been reported in synovial fluid and blood of reactive arthritis patients, which suggested common disease-initiation mechanisms.

CDR1 and CDR2, looked up from the germline V gene, are SQVTM and ANQGSEA. Including the terminal cysteine and phenylalanine, the CDR3 comprises 13 residues. The entry retains the CDR3 DNA only, 39 bases that are in frame from base 1. V loses 0 bases, J loses 9 bases, and the germline ends lie 14 bases apart. Points on this clonotype: There is no known antigen for this receptor. No base quality information exists; no much larger clone differs at one position.

The sequencer listed for this sample is Illumina HiSeq 2500. Quantitative 5'-RACE with molecular barcodes was the method used to prepare the TCR beta libraries. From the authors' description of their analysis: A new computational method based on a probabilistic model of VDJ rearrangement was used to identify disease-linked TCR variants. TCRdb reprocessed the public reads (quality trimming at Q25 with fastp, clone calling with MiXCR) and kept in-frame beta chains. A single entry per CDR3 protein holds the most common genes and DNA from its merged rows. Clone size and V and J calls follow TCRdb, not the original study. For this sample there are roughly 700,000 distinct CDR3 sequences; over 15% appear just once. The ten largest make up around 19% of the sample.

Sequencing input: blood, either unsorted or a sorted T cell fraction (not recorded which). The chain employs TRBV29-1 and TRBJ1-2, with a tentative D gene TRBD1 over 5 matching bases. This TCR was recovered from a male donor with ankylosing spondylitis. The CDR3 region: CSVEELVTERYTF. The sequenced DNA: TGCAGCGTTGAAGAATTGGTGACAGAGCGCTACACCTTC.